These 30 T cell receptor beta chains came from one sample sequenced in a study of CD8+ T cells in alopecia areata. Isolated RNA was reverse transcribed into cDNA used as the sequencing template. The data were produced by immunoSEQ multiplex PCR, yet TCRdb's version contains in-frame clones alone and is incomplete. The top ten clones hold approximately 1.2% of a sample with 200,000 to 250,000 clones, around 67% of them seen once. Sequencing used CD4+ T cells sorted from blood, obtained at week 0. Receptor source: a human donor with alopecia areata.

This clone came up once. The V and J genes are TRBV10-3 and TRBJ2-7, with a tentative D call TRBD2 (5 bases). This CDR3 comprises 15 residues. V lost 0 bases and J 2 bases, leaving 11 bases between the germline ends. Germline V gene data show CDR1 as ENHRY and CDR2 as SYGVKD. The chain's CDR3 is CAISESIEGTYEQYF. The CDR3 DNA reads TGTGCCATCAGTGAGTCGATTGAGGGCACCTACGAGCAGTACTTC.

The genes are TRBV5-1 and TRBJ2-7; 7 nucleotides match TRBD1. The V segment lost 0 bases and the J segment 6 bases; nucleotides outside the gene matches: 6. The CDR3 runs to 14 residues. Germline V CDR1 and CDR2: SGHRS, YFSETQ. CDR3 in amino acids: CASSLGQGIGEQYF. The CDR3 DNA follows: TGCGCCAGCAGCTTGGGACAGGGCATCGGCGAGCAGTACTTC.

This rearrangement joins TRBV5-6 to TRBJ1-1; tentatively, D is TRBD1 (6 bases). From germline, CDR1 is SGHDT and CDR2 YYEEEE. The germline V and J ends were trimmed by 4 bases and 4 bases, with 11 bases remaining between them. The CDR3 loop spans 13 amino acids. The CDR3 loop reads CASSPEGGTEAFF. CDR3 sequence (DNA): TGTGCCAGCAGCCCTGAAGGGGGCACTGAAGCTTTCTTT. Full variable domain (outside the CDR3, taken from reference TRBV5-6 and TRBJ1-1): DAGVTQSPTHLIKTRGQQVTLRCSPKSGHDTVSWYQQALGQGPQFIFQYYEEEERQRGNFPDRFSGHQFPNYSSELNVNALLLGDSALYLCASSPEGGTEAFFGQGTRLTVV.

V is TRBV6-5 and J is TRBJ1-1; 8 positions agree with TRBD1. The CDR3 length is 10 residues. Trimming cost V 10 bases and J 8 bases; bases outside gene matches: 3. The germline V gene has CDR1 MNHEY and CDR2 SVGAGI. The chain's CDR3 is CATWTGEAFF. DNA for the CDR3: TGTGCCACTTGGACAGGGGAAGCTTTCTTT.

V and J are TRBV5-6 and TRBJ2-5, with TRBD2 identical over 7 bases. V trimming: 2 bases; J trimming: 5 bases; junction bases outside the gene matches: 9. The CDR3 runs to 15 residues. Germline CDR1 SGHDT, CDR2 YYEEEE. CDR3 residues: CASSFGGGTGETQYF. The CDR3 nucleotides are TGTGCCAGCAGCTTTGGCGGGGGTACCGGGGAGACCCAGTACTTC.

This clone was seen more than once but under ten times. The chain carries TRBV15 and TRBJ2-3; 7 bases match TRBD1. V was pared by 1 base and J by 2 bases, with 12 bases of the junction left unmatched. In germline, CDR1 is LNHNV, CDR2 YYDKDF (reference sequence). This CDR3 region has 18 residues. DNA of the CDR3: TGTGCCACCAGCAGAGGATCTTCCGGGACAGTGTACACAGATACGCAGTATTTT. Its protein is CATSRGSSGTVYTDTQYF.

The gene calls are TRBV30 and TRBJ1-6; 12 bases align to TRBD1. Germline V lookup: CDR1 GTSNPN, CDR2 SVGIG (reference sequence). The V segment lost 7 bases and the J segment 9 bases; nucleotides outside the gene matches: 7. This CDR3 is built from 14 residues. The CDR3 protein is CAYTGTGGGSPLHF. The CDR3, as DNA: TGTGCCTACACCGGGACAGGGGGCGGTTCACCCCTCCACTTT.

This rearrangement joins TRBV5-6 to TRBJ2-6; D is unresolved. The CDR3 has 12 residues. V lost 4 bases, J lost 3 bases, and 2 bases lay in between. Germline loops: CDR1 SGHDT, CDR2 YYEEEE. The CDR3 coding sequence is TGTGCCAGCAGCCTTGGGGCCAACGTCCTGACTTTC. Residues: CASSLGANVLTF.

V is TRBV27 and J is TRBJ2-3, with D perhaps matching TRBD1 (6 bases). Germline assignment: CDR1 MNHEY and CDR2 SMNVEV (reference sequence). This CDR3 has 15 amino acids. V was clipped by 3 bases and J by 1 base, with 11 bases between them. The CDR3 DNA reads TGTGCCAGCAGTTTTTATGCAGGGGGCACAGATACGCAGTATTTT. Encoded protein: CASSFYAGGTDTQYF.

The V call is TRBV2, the J call TRBJ1-1; the match to TRBD1 covers 7 bases. CDR1 is SNHLY and CDR2 is FYNNEI in the germline V gene. The CDR3 consists of 13 residues. Trimming at V came to 5 bases and at J to 5 bases, leaving 5 bases not matched to a gene. CDR3 loop: CASSNNRGTEAFF. The CDR3 DNA is TGTGCCAGCAGTAATAACAGGGGAACTGAAGCTTTCTTT.

The chain joins TRBV4-3 to TRBJ2-7; 9 bases map to TRBD2. The germline CDR1 and CDR2 sequences are LGHNA and YSLEER. V trimming: 0 bases; J trimming: 4 bases; junction bases outside the gene matches: 4. The CDR3 runs to 15 residues. CDR3 sequence: CASSQDRSGGYEQYF. The CDR3 DNA follows: TGCGCCAGCAGCCAAGATAGGAGCGGGGGGTACGAGCAGTACTTC.

The chain carries TRBV29-1 and TRBJ2-7; TRBD1 matches 11 bases. J was trimmed by 2 bases and V by 6 bases; bases with no gene match: 6. The CDR3 has 14 amino acids. Per germline, CDR1 SQVTM and CDR2 ANQGSEA. CDR3 region: CSVGQGATPYEQYF. CDR3 nucleotides: TGCAGCGTCGGACAGGGGGCCACCCCCTACGAGCAGTACTTC.

The chain uses TRBV7-9 and TRBJ2-3; TRBD1 or TRBD2 may be the D gene (5 bases each). The V and J ends lost 2 bases and 1 base respectively, with 13 bases between them. The germline V gene encodes CDR1 SEHNR and CDR2 FQNEAQ (reference sequence). The CDR3 loop spans 16 amino acids. The DNA for the CDR3 is TGTGCCAGCAGCTTATCCTTACGGGGCGGCACAGATACGCAGTATTTT. Translated: CASSLSLRGGTDTQYF.

Details on this clone: The sample holds other DNA sequences that translate to the same CDR3. The V call is TRBV7-2, the J call TRBJ2-2, with D unclear. The germline V gene has CDR1 SGHTA and CDR2 FQGNSA. The CDR3 totals 12 residues. The germline V and J ends were trimmed by 1 base and 7 bases, with 4 bases remaining between them. The CDR3 here is CASSLGIGELFF. Written as DNA, the CDR3 is TGTGCCAGCAGCTTAGGAATCGGGGAGCTGTTTTTT.

The J gene is TRBJ1-4, the V gene TRBV5-1; weak D call: TRBD1 (5 bases). The CDR3 covers 14 residues. Germline lookup yields CDR1 SGHRS and CDR2 YFSETQ. Trimming took off 4 bases at V and 4 bases at J, with 11 bases between the two ends. The CDR3 loop is CASSRRQNNEKLFF. DNA of the CDR3: TGCGCCAGCAGCAGACGACAGAATAATGAAAAACTGTTTTTT. The full variable domain, its missing parts supplied by reference TRBV5-1 and TRBJ1-4, is KAGVTQTPRYLIKTRGQQVTLSCSPISGHRSVSWYQQTPGQGLQFLFEYFSETQRNKGNFPGRFSGRQFSNSRSEMNVSTLELGDSALYLCASSRRQNNEKLFFGSGTQLSVL.

The rearrangement links TRBV27 to TRBJ2-1; 9 bases fit TRBD2. CDR1 is MNHEY and CDR2 is SMNVEV in the germline V gene (reference sequence). V dropped 5 bases and J dropped 0; count of bases not matched to a gene: 8. The CDR3 spans 17 residues. DNA of the CDR3: TGTGCCAGCAGTCCCCGAGTTAGCGGGAGCTCCTACAATGAGCAGTTCTTC. Translating it yields CASSPRVSGSSYNEQFF.

J is TRBJ1-1 and V is TRBV5-6, with D possibly matching TRBD1 (5 bases). This CDR3 has 14 amino acids. V lost 4 bases and J lost 3, with 13 bases in between. In germline, CDR1 is SGHDT, CDR2 YYEEEE. The CDR3 DNA follows: TGTGCCAGCAGCCAAATGGACACCTACACTGAAGCTTTCTTT. It is translated as CASSQMDTYTEAFF.

The V gene is TRBV9, the J gene TRBJ1-2, with D unresolved. The germline V and J ends were trimmed by 0 bases and 8 bases, with 11 bases remaining between them. CDR3 size: 13 residues. Germline CDR1 and CDR2: SGDLS and YYNGEE. For the CDR3, the DNA is TGTGCCAGCAGCGTAGGAAGTTGGGCAGGCTACACCTTC. It is translated as CASSVGSWAGYTF.

The chain has TRBV5-1 and TRBJ2-5; D unresolved. The germline gives CDR1 SGHRS, CDR2 YFSETQ. Trimming shortened V by 3 bases and J by 5 bases, and 11 bases separated the two germline ends. The CDR3 extends over 13 amino acids. CDR3 nucleotides: TGCGCCAGCAGCTCGGTCCTTGTCGAGACCCAGTACTTC. Its translation is CASSSVLVETQYF.

The chain uses TRBV18 and TRBJ2-5; D is uncertain. V lost 5 bases and J lost 0, with 4 bases in between. CDR1 is KGHSH, CDR2 LQKENI, per germline. The CDR3 is 12 residues long. In nucleotides, the CDR3 is TGTGCCAGCTCAAACAACCAAGAGACCCAGTACTTC. Protein product: CASSNNQETQYF.

The chain couples TRBV29-1 to TRBJ2-1, with 9 bases identical to TRBD2. Per germline, CDR1 SQVTM and CDR2 ANQGSEA. Unmatched junction bases numbered 6, after V lost 6 bases and J lost 3 bases. The CDR3 is 14 amino acids. CDR3 in amino acids: CSVATSGDYNEQFF. CDR3 nucleotides: TGCAGCGTGGCGACTAGCGGAGACTACAATGAGCAGTTCTTC.

A note on this clone: The sample has other DNA sequences that encode this CDR3 too. The rearrangement links TRBV29-1 to TRBJ2-7, with D possibly being TRBD1 (8 bases). CDR1 SQVTM and CDR2 ANQGSEA come from the germline V gene. The CDR3 has 13 residues. V lost 6 bases and J 1 base, leaving 13 bases between the germline ends. The CDR3 coding sequence is TGCAGCGTAGGACAGGGAGGGTCCTACGAGCAGTACTTC. Translating gives CSVGQGGSYEQYF.

The genes are TRBV5-6 and TRBJ2-5; 12 bases agree with TRBD2. CDR3 length equals 17 residues. Germline-derived CDR1 and CDR2 are SGHDT and YYEEEE. The V segment lost 4 bases and the J segment 5 bases; nucleotides outside the gene matches: 12. The CDR3 region is CASSLRLAGALRETQYF. The CDR3 DNA reads TGTGCCAGCAGCCTTAGACTAGCGGGGGCCCTCCGGGAGACCCAGTACTTC.

The gene calls are TRBV6-5 and TRBJ2-5; D is uncertain. Looked up from germline, CDR1 is MNHEY and CDR2 is SVGAGI. V gave up 0 bases and J gave up 1 base, with 6 bases separating them. The CDR3 loop spans 14 amino acids. The CDR3 protein is CASSYSQRQETQYF. CDR3 nucleotides: TGTGCCAGCAGTTACTCCCAGCGCCAAGAGACCCAGTACTTC.

The chain links TRBV29-1 to TRBJ1-2, with a possible D match to TRBD1 (6 bases). The CDR3 has 14 amino acids. From germline, CDR1 is SQVTM and CDR2 ANQGSEA. V lost 3 bases and J 2 bases, leaving 13 bases between the germline ends. The CDR3 bases are TGCAGCGTTGATTCTCCGGGACACAACTATGGCTACACCTTC. This gives the protein CSVDSPGHNYGYTF.

This clone came up a few times. This CDR3 is CASSLPTQESYEQYF. CDR3 sequence (DNA): TGTGCCAGCAGCTTACCAACACAGGAATCCTACGAGCAGTACTTC. This chain uses TRBV5-6 with TRBJ2-7, with D possibly being TRBD1 (5 bases). Germline lookup yields CDR1 SGHDT and CDR2 YYEEEE. V was shortened by 2 bases and J by 1 base, with 13 bases between the two germline ends. This CDR3 is built from 15 residues.

This clone showed up just once. This sequence joins TRBV5-8 and TRBJ2-1; D possibly uses TRBD1 or TRBD2 (5 bases each). CDR3 size: 13 residues. V was shortened by 0 bases and J by 6 bases, with 7 bases between the two germline ends. Germline lookup yields CDR1 SGHTS and CDR2 YDEGEE. The CDR3 sequence: CASSLAGSNEQFF. CDR3 in DNA: TGTGCCAGCAGCTTGGCAGGGAGCAATGAGCAGTTCTTC.

CDR3 nucleotide sequence: TGTGCCAGCAGCGCGGGTCGGTTTAATGAAAAACTGTTTTTT. This sequence encodes CASSAGRFNEKLFF. The chain joins TRBV25-1 to TRBJ1-4, with unresolved D. This CDR3 has 14 residues. V was trimmed by 6 bases and J by 4 bases, leaving 12 bases between them. The germline V gene has CDR1 MGHDK and CDR2 SYGVNS.

The CDR3 spells CASSLENPHRETQYF. The CDR3 coding sequence is TGTGCCAGCAGCTTAGAGAATCCCCACCGAGAGACCCAGTACTTC. The chain employs TRBV7-9 and TRBJ2-5, with no clear D. The CDR3 loop spans 15 amino acids. The germline V gene has CDR1 SEHNR and CDR2 FQNEAQ (reference sequence). Trimming took off 1 base at V and 4 bases at J, with 13 bases between the two ends.

This chain joins TRBV7-2 and TRBJ1-1; tentatively, D is TRBD1 (6 bases). The ends were cut back, 1 base at V and 4 bases at J, with 16 bases in the middle. The germline gives CDR1 SGHTA, CDR2 FQGNSA. This CDR3 is built from 16 residues. The CDR3 loop reads CASSLDRDHMGTEAFF. CDR3 DNA: TGTGCCAGCAGCTTAGACAGGGATCACATGGGCACTGAAGCTTTCTTT.